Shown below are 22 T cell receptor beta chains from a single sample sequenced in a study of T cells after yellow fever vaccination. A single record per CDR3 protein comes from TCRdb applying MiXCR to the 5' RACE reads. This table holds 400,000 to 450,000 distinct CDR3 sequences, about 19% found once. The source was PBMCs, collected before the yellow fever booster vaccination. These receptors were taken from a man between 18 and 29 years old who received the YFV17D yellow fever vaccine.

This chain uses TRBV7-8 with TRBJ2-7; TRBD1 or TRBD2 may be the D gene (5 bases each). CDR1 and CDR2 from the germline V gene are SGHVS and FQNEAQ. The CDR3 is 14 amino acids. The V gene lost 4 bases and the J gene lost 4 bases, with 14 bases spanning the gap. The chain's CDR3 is CASSWSGTGYEQYV. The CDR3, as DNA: TGTGCCAGCAGCTGGTCCGGGACGGGATACGAGCAGTACGTC.

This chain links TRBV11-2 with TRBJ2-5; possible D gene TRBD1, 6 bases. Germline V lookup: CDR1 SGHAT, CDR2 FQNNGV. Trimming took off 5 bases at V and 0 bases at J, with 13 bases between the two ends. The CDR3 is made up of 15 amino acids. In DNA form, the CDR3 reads TGTGCCAGCAGCCTAGGGGGTCGTTACCAAGAGACCCAGTACTTC. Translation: CASSLGGRYQETQYF.

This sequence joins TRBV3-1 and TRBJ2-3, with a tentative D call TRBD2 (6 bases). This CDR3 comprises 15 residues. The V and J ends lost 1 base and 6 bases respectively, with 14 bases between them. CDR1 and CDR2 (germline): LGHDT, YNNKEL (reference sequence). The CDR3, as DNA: TGTGCCAGCAGCCAAGGCGGGGCCCCCACGGATACGCAGTATTTT. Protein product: CASSQGGAPTDTQYF.

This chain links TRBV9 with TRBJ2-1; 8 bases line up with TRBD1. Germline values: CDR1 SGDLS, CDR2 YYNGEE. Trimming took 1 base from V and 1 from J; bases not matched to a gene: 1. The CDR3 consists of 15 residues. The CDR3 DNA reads TGTGCCAGCAGCGTATACAGGGGGTCCTACAATGAGCAGTTCTTC. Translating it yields CASSVYRGSYNEQFF.

The CDR3 sequence is CASSPTGRNTDTQYF. DNA for the CDR3: TGTGCCAGCAGCCCAACAGGGCGGAACACAGATACGCAGTATTTT. The genes are TRBV7-2 and TRBJ2-3, with D possibly being TRBD1 (6 bases). CDR1 and CDR2 (germline): SGHTA, FQGNSA. There are 15 residues in the CDR3. V lost 5 bases, J lost 2 bases, and 14 bases lay in between.

The CDR3 loop is CASSLVSGPRTDTQYF. The CDR3 coding sequence is TGTGCCAGCAGCTTAGTATCGGGGCCGAGGACAGATACGCAGTATTTT. The chain has TRBV7-9 and TRBJ2-3, with D possibly called TRBD1 or TRBD2 (5 bases each). Germline CDR1 and CDR2: SEHNR and FQNEAQ (reference sequence). V shed 1 base and J shed 3 bases, with 14 bases lying between them. This CDR3 region has 16 residues.

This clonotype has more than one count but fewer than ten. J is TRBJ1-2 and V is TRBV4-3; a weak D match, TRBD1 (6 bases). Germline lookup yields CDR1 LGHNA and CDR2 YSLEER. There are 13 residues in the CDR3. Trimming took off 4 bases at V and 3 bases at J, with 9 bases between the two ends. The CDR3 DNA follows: TGCGCCAGCAGCCCAGGACAGCACTATGGCTACACCTTC. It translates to CASSPGQHYGYTF.

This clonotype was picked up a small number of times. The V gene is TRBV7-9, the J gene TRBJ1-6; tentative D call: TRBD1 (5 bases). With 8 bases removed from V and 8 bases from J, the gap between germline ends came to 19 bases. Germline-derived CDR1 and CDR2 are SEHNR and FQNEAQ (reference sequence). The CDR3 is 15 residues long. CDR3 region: CASDDRDSGDSPLHF. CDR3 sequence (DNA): TGTGCCAGCGACGACCGGGACTCCGGGGATTCACCCCTCCACTTT. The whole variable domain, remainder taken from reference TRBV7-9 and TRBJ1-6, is DTGVSQNPRHKITKRGQNVTFRCDPISEHNRLYWYRQTLGQGPEFLTYFQNEAQLEKSRLLSDRFSAERPKGSFSTLEIQRTEQGDSAMYLCASDDRDSGDSPLHFGNGTRLTVT.

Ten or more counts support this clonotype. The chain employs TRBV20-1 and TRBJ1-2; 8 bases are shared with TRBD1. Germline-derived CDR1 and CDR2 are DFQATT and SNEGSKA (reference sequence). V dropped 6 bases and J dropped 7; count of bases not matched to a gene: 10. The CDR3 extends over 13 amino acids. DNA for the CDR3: TGCAGTGCCGAAACCAGGGGGCAAGGTGGCTACACCTTC. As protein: CSAETRGQGGYTF.

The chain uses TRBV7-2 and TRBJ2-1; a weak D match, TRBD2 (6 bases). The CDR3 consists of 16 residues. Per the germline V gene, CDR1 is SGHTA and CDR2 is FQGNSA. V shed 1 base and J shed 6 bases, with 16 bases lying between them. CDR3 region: CASSLGVFRERNEQFF. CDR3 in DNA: TGTGCCAGCAGCTTAGGGGTCTTTCGGGAGCGCAATGAGCAGTTCTTC.

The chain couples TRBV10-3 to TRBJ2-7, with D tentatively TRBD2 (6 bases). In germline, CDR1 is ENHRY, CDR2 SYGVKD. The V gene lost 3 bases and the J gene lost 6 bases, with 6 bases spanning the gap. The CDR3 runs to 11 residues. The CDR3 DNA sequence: TGTGCCATCAGTGACGGGGGCGAGCAGTACTTC. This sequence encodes CAISDGGEQYF.

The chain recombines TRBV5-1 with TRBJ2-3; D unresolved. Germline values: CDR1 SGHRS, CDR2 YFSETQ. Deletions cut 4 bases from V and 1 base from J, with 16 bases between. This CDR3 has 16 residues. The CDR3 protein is CASSGSVTSRTDTQYF. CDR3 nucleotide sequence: TGCGCCAGCAGCGGTAGTGTCACTTCGCGCACAGATACGCAGTATTTT.

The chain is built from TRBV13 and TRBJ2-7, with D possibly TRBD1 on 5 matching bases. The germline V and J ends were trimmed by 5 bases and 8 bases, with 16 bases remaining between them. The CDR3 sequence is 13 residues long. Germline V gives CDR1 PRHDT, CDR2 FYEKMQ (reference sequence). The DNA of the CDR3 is TGTGCCAGCAGCCCCGACAGTTCCTTCAAGCAGTACTTC. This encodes CASSPDSSFKQYF.

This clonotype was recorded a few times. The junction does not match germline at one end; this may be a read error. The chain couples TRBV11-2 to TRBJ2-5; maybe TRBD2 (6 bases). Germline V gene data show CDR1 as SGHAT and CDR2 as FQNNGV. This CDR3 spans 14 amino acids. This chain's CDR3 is CASSPRTTQETQYF. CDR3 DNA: TGTGCCAGCAGCCCCCGGACTACCCAAGAAACCCAGTACTTC.

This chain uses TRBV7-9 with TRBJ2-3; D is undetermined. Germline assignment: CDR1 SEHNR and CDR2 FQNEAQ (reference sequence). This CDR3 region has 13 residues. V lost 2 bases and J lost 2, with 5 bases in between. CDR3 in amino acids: CASSLIITDTQYF. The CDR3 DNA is TGTGCCAGCAGCTTAATAATCACAGATACGCAGTATTTT.

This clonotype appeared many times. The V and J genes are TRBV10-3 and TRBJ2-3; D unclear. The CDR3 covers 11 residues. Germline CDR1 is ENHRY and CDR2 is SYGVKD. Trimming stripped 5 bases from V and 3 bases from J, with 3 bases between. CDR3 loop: CAISKTDTQYF. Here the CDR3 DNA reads TGTGCCATCAGTAAGACAGATACGCAGTATTTT.

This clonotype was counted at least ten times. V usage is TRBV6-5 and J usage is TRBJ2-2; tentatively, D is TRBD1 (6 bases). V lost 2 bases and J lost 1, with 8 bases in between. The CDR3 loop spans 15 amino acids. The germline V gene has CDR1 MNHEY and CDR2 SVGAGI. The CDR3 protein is CASSYGQMNTGELFF. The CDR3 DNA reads TGTGCCAGCAGTTACGGACAGATGAACACCGGGGAGCTGTTTTTT.

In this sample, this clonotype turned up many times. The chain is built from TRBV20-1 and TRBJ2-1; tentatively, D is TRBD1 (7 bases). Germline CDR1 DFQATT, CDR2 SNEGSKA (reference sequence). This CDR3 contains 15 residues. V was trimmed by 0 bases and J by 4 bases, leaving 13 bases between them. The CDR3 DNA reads TGCAGTGCTAGAGATAGGGCAGGGGGGTACAATGAGCAGTTCTTC. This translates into CSARDRAGGYNEQFF.

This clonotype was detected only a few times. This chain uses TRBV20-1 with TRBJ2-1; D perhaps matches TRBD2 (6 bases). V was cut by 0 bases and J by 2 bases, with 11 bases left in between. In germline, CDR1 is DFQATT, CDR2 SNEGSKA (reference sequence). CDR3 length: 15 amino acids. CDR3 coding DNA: TGCAGTGCTAGAGATCGCGGGGCCGCCTACAATGAGCAGTTCTTC. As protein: CSARDRGAAYNEQFF.

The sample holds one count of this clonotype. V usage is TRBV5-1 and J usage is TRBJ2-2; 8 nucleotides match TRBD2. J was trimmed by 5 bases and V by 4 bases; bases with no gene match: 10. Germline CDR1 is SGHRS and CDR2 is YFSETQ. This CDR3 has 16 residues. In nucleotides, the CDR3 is TGCGCCAGCAGCGCCTCCGGGACTAGAGGAACCGGGGAGCTGTTTTTT. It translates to CASSASGTRGTGELFF.

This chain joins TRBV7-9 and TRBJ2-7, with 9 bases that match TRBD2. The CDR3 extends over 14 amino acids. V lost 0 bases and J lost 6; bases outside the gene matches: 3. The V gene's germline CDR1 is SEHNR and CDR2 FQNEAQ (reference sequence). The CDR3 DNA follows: TGTGCCAGCAGCTTAGCGCGGGGGGGCGGCGAGCAGTACTTC. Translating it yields CASSLARGGGEQYF.

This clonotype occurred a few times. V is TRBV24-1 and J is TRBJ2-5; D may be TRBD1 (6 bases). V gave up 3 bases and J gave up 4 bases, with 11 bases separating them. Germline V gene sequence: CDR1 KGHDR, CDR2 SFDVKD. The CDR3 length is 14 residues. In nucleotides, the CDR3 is TGTGCCACCAGTGATCTGGGACAAACAGAGACCCAGTACTTC. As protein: CATSDLGQTETQYF.